The source of this T cell receptor beta chain is a study of graft-versus-host responses after intestinal transplantation. The study, taken as a whole, reports: There were GvH clones found in recipient marrow, and some of them appeared first in ileum or blood.

The data were produced by immunoSEQ multiplex PCR, yet TCRdb's version contains in-frame clones alone and is incomplete. The table records approximately 90,000 clones, 90% to 95% of them present only once. The CDR3 covers 15 residues. Germline CDR1 and CDR2: SEHNR and FQNEAQ (reference sequence). With 4 bases removed from V and 1 base from J, the gap between germline ends came to 13 bases. Regarding this clone: What it recognizes is unknown.

V gene TRBV7-9 combines with J gene TRBJ1-1; the D gene is possibly TRBD1 (6 bases). This TCR derives from a human donor who received an intestinal transplant. Sequences were derived from unstimulated CD8+ T cells sorted from spleen or lymph node cells, sampled before intestinal transplant. CDR3 sequence: CASSSTRQENTEAFF. The CDR3 bases are TGTGCCAGCAGCTCGACGAGACAGGAGAACACTGAAGCTTTCTTT. The full variable domain, completed using reference TRBV7-9 and TRBJ1-1, is DTGVSQNPRHKITKRGQNVTFRCDPISEHNRLYWYRQTLGQGPEFLTYFQNEAQLEKSRLLSDRFSAERPKGSFSTLEIQRTEQGDSAMYLCASSSTRQENTEAFFGQGTRLTVV.